This TCR beta chain was sequenced during a study of blood T cell repertoires in COVID-19. On the study more broadly: Samples of COVID-19 (acute and convalescent) were obtained from the United States, Italy and Spain. PBMCs, B-cell-depleted T cells, or T cells provided the cDNA or gDNA that made up the material.

This CDR3 is built from 11 residues. Germline V lookup: CDR1 KGHSH, CDR2 LQKENI. Trimming pared 6 bases from V and 2 bases from J, leaving 4 bases between. Per the original methods: Reference gene primer amplification in the assay estimated nucleated cell counts. TCRdb's copy holds only in-frame clones and misses some; the assay was immunoSEQ multiplex PCR. The V and J calls and clone size were taken over from that table, and D and trimming were inferred from the DNA. The sample yields about 34,000 clones, around 77% seen once. V is TRBV18 and J is TRBJ2-5, with D hard to call. Sequencing was performed on peripheral blood. This TCR derives from a human donor in a cohort sampled during active COVID-19. The CDR3 nucleotides are TGTGCCAGCTCGCGACAAGAGACCCAGTACTTC. It yields the protein CASSRQETQYF.